Below are 20 T cell receptor beta chains sequenced from a single sample in a study of blood T cell repertoires in COVID-19. Measured with immunoSEQ multiplex PCR; TCRdb has only the in-frame clones, and not every one. The repertoire holds 250,000 to 300,000 clones, with around 86% as singletons. Input material: peripheral blood. These receptors all stem from a woman in her sixties or seventies with COVID-19, enrolled during active disease.

V usage is TRBV10-3 and J usage is TRBJ1-4; 7 nucleotides align to TRBD1. The V and J ends lost 6 bases and 8 bases, in that order; junction bases with no gene match: 6. The CDR3 covers 13 residues. Germline CDR1 reads ENHRY; CDR2 reads SYGVKD. The CDR3 DNA is TGTGCCATCAGCAGGGGGGAGGCAGAAAAACTGTTTTTT. It translates to CAISRGEAEKLFF.

The chain joins TRBV5-4 to TRBJ2-7; 8 bases are a match to TRBD2. The CDR3 extends over 20 amino acids. V lost 4 bases, J lost 3 bases, and 24 bases stayed unmatched. Germline CDR1 and CDR2: SGHNT and YYREEE (reference sequence). CDR3 sequence: CASSPLTRASGREEVYEQYF. The DNA for the CDR3 is TGTGCCAGCAGCCCTTTGACCCGAGCGTCGGGGCGGGAGGAAGTCTACGAGCAGTACTTC.

This chain uses TRBV6-6 with TRBJ2-7; 7 bases align to TRBD1. The V gene end was trimmed by 2 bases and the J gene end by 3 bases; junction bases not matched to a gene: 7. The CDR3 sequence is 15 residues long. Germline loops: CDR1 MNHNY, CDR2 SVGAGI (reference sequence). The CDR3 reads CASSYHPGQLYEQYF. The CDR3 DNA follows: TGTGCCAGCAGTTACCACCCGGGACAGCTCTACGAGCAGTACTTC.

V is TRBV7-9 and J is TRBJ1-1; D ambiguous. Germline-derived CDR1 and CDR2 are SEHNR and FQNEAQ (reference sequence). V lost 0 bases and J lost 0, with 5 bases in between. This CDR3 has 14 amino acids. CDR3 protein: CASSLAPVNTEAFF. The CDR3 coding sequence is TGTGCCAGCAGCTTAGCCCCAGTGAACACTGAAGCTTTCTTT.

The gene calls are TRBV30 and TRBJ1-4; the match to TRBD1 covers 9 bases. V was pared by 3 bases and J by 7 bases, with 9 bases of the junction left unmatched. Per the germline V gene, CDR1 is GTSNPN and CDR2 is SVGIG (reference sequence). This CDR3 is 15 amino acids long. The CDR3 DNA reads as TGTGCCTGGAGCCCCGGGACAGGGCTAACTGAAAAACTGTTTTTT. Protein product: CAWSPGTGLTEKLFF.

The chain uses TRBV18 and TRBJ2-6; D is unclear. The CDR3 totals 18 residues. CDR1 and CDR2 (germline): KGHSH, LQKENI. With 3 bases removed from V and 1 base from J, the gap between germline ends came to 16 bases. The DNA for the CDR3 is TGTGCCAGCTCACCGACGACTCTGAGACCATCTGGGGCCAACGTCCTGACTTTC. It translates to CASSPTTLRPSGANVLTF. Combining the CDR3 with reference TRBV18 and TRBJ2-6 gives the whole variable domain NAGVMQNPRHLVRRRGQEARLRCSPMKGHSHVYWYRQLPEEGLKFMVYLQKENIIDESGMPKERFSAEFPKEGPSILRIQQVVRGDSAAYFCASSPTTLRPSGANVLTFGAGSRLTVL.

This rearrangement joins TRBV2 to TRBJ2-2; 7 bases align to TRBD2. The CDR3 is 13 residues long. V trimming: 6 bases; J trimming: 7 bases; junction bases outside the gene matches: 5. CDR1 and CDR2 from the germline V gene are SNHLY and FYNNEI. CDR3 amino acids: CASSVKRDGELFF. The CDR3 DNA reads TGTGCCAGCAGCGTGAAGCGGGACGGGGAGCTGTTTTTT.

The chain employs TRBV4-3 and TRBJ1-5; unclear D gene. This CDR3 has 15 residues. Trimming removed 0 bases at V and 2 bases at J, with 8 bases between. Germline-derived CDR1 and CDR2 are LGHNA and YSLEER. The CDR3 coding sequence is TGCGCCAGCAGCCAAGATCGGCGGGGCAATCAGCCCCAGCATTTT. Amino acids: CASSQDRRGNQPQHF.

The chain links TRBV5-4 to TRBJ1-3; TRBD1 might be the D (6 bases). CDR1 and CDR2 (germline): SGHNT, YYREEE (reference sequence). Trimming took off 1 base at V and 2 bases at J, with 7 bases between the two ends. This CDR3 is 14 amino acids long. Here the CDR3 DNA reads TGTGCCAGCAGCTTGAAGGGGGCTGGAAACACCATATATTTT. Translated, it gives CASSLKGAGNTIYF. The variable domain in full, with the rest retrieved from reference TRBV5-4 and TRBJ1-3, is ETGVTQSPTHLIKTRGQQVTLRCSSQSGHNTVSWYQQALGQGPQFIFQYYREEENGRGNFPPRFSGLQFPNYSSELNVNALELDDSALYLCASSLKGAGNTIYFGEGSWLTVV.

The chain recombines TRBV2 with TRBJ1-2; TRBD1 matches at 9 bases. Losses at the gene ends were 6 bases for V and 8 bases for J; bases not matched to a gene: 13. Germline CDR1 and CDR2: SNHLY and FYNNEI. This CDR3 comprises 15 residues. In DNA form, the CDR3 reads TGTGCCAGCAGCGAACAGGGGGCGCGGTTGGAGGGCTACACCTTC. Residues: CASSEQGARLEGYTF.

J is TRBJ2-1 and V is TRBV19, with a weak D call TRBD2 (6 bases). Germline CDR1 reads LNHDA; CDR2 reads SQIVND (reference sequence). The length of the CDR3 is 18 residues. Trimming took 3 bases from V and 7 from J, leaving 25 bases between them. CDR3 region: CASSILMGREGKRNEQFF. Here the CDR3 DNA reads TGTGCCAGTAGTATCCTCATGGGGCGGGAAGGGAAAAGGAATGAGCAGTTCTTC.

This clone was seen more than once but under ten times. Here the CDR3 reads CASSQDEGSQETQYF. The CDR3 region has the DNA TGTGCCAGCAGCCAGGATGAGGGCTCTCAAGAGACCCAGTACTTC. The chain has TRBV6-5 and TRBJ2-5; TRBD2 might be the D (5 bases). This CDR3 spans 15 amino acids. V was trimmed by 6 bases and J by 2 bases, leaving 16 bases between them. Germline CDR1 MNHEY, CDR2 SVGAGI.

This chain connects TRBV7-3 to TRBJ2-7; TRBD2 might be the D (5 bases). V shed 0 bases and J shed 2 bases, with 5 bases lying between them. In germline, CDR1 is SGHTA, CDR2 FQGTGA. This CDR3 comprises 13 residues. CDR3 sequence reads: CASSLTGAYEQYF. The CDR3 DNA sequence: TGTGCCAGCAGCTTAACCGGGGCCTACGAGCAGTACTTC.

The V gene is TRBV30, the J gene TRBJ2-3, with D possibly matching TRBD2 (5 bases). The CDR3 sequence is 13 residues long. Trimming cost V 0 bases and J 6 bases, with 10 bases left between them. Looked up from germline, CDR1 is GTSNPN and CDR2 is SVGIG (reference sequence). This CDR3 reads CAWSVRRGDTQYF. Here the CDR3 DNA reads TGTGCCTGGAGTGTACGACGGGGTGATACGCAGTATTTT.

The chain uses TRBV11-2 and TRBJ2-7; maybe TRBD2 (5 bases). The V end was cut by 0 bases, the J end by 4 bases, with 13 bases between. The CDR3 loop spans 15 amino acids. In germline, CDR1 is SGHAT, CDR2 FQNNGV. The CDR3 spells CASSLEVGVGYEQYF. Here the CDR3 DNA reads TGTGCCAGCAGCTTAGAGGTGGGAGTCGGTTACGAGCAGTACTTC.

The chain uses TRBV6-5 and TRBJ2-7; 9 bases are a match to TRBD1. Per the germline V gene, CDR1 is MNHEY and CDR2 is SVGAGI. This CDR3 has 14 amino acids. V lost 2 bases and J lost 3; bases outside the gene matches: 2. This CDR3 is CASSYRGQGYEQYF. The DNA of the CDR3 is TGTGCCAGCAGTTACAGGGGACAGGGCTACGAGCAGTACTTC.

A single count supports this clone. The CDR3 here is CASRQSRNTEAFF. In DNA, the CDR3 is TGCGCCAGCAGACAGAGTAGGAACACTGAAGCTTTCTTT. This chain connects TRBV5-1 to TRBJ1-1; D unclear. Germline lookup yields CDR1 SGHRS and CDR2 YFSETQ. The CDR3 has 13 residues. V was shortened by 5 bases and J by 1 base, with 9 bases between the two germline ends.

The chain joins TRBV5-1 to TRBJ2-3; D unresolved. Germline CDR1 is SGHRS and CDR2 is YFSETQ. This CDR3 is built from 13 residues. Trimming took off 5 bases at V and 2 bases at J, with 9 bases between the two ends. The CDR3 spells CASRVAPTDTQYF. The CDR3 DNA is TGCGCCAGCAGAGTGGCCCCCACAGATACGCAGTATTTT.

J is TRBJ1-4 and V is TRBV2, with D tentatively TRBD1 (5 bases). This CDR3 region has 16 residues. Germline loops: CDR1 SNHLY, CDR2 FYNNEI. Trimming stripped 4 bases from V and 0 bases from J, with 12 bases between. This CDR3 reads CASSAGGGPTNEKLFF. The CDR3 coding sequence is TGTGCCAGCAGTGCGGGGGGGGGACCAACTAATGAAAAACTGTTTTTT.

The chain employs TRBV6-5 and TRBJ1-1, with D unresolved. CDR1 MNHEY and CDR2 SVGAGI come from the germline V gene. CDR3 length equals 14 residues. The V end lost 2 bases, the J end lost 2 bases, and 9 bases lay between the germline ends. CDR3 sequence reads: CASSYRGINTEAFF. The CDR3 DNA reads as TGTGCCAGCAGTTACCGGGGTATTAACACTGAAGCTTTCTTT.